The 9 T cell receptor beta chains below come from one sample, sequenced in a study of spatial heterogeneity in lung cancer. In TCRdb, the 5' RACE reads were re-called with MiXCR into one record per CDR3 protein. The sample carries around 25,000 distinct CDR3 sequences, around 9.7% recorded once. The time point denotes: blood at routine non-recurrence follow-up after resection. The specimen was PBMCs, collected at follow-up. Receptor source: a male donor with early-stage non-small cell lung cancer.

The V gene is TRBV28, the J gene TRBJ2-3; a possible D gene is TRBD2 (7 bases). With 7 bases removed from V and 5 bases from J, the gap between germline ends came to 16 bases. The CDR3 has 14 amino acids. The germline CDR1 and CDR2 sequences are MDHEN and SYDVKM. The CDR3 reads CASTRGGHGDTQYF. For the CDR3, the DNA is TGTGCCAGCACTAGGGGGGGCCATGGAGATACGCAGTATTTT.

This clonotype was seen repeatedly, ten times or more. The chain recombines TRBV5-1 with TRBJ2-1; 9 bases align to TRBD1. V shed 0 bases, J shed 8 bases, and the junction held 6 bases outside the gene matches. Germline values: CDR1 SGHRS, CDR2 YFSETQ. The CDR3 runs to 15 residues. The CDR3 nucleotides are TGCGCCAGCAGCTTGGGACAGGGGGTGTTTGATGAGCAGTTCTTC. Protein product: CASSLGQGVFDEQFF.

The chain couples TRBV4-1 to TRBJ2-7; perhaps TRBD1 as D (5 bases). The CDR3 has 16 amino acids. Germline lookup yields CDR1 MGHRA and CDR2 YSYEKL. V lost 0 bases to trimming and J lost 2 bases, with 14 bases between them. The CDR3 sequence: CASSQDEKGVTYEQYF. DNA of the CDR3: TGCGCCAGCAGCCAAGATGAAAAAGGGGTAACCTACGAGCAGTACTTC.

The chain recombines TRBV11-2 with TRBJ2-1; the match to TRBD2 covers 13 bases. The V gene's germline CDR1 is SGHAT and CDR2 FQNNGV. The CDR3 loop spans 17 amino acids. The V and J ends lost 3 bases and 6 bases, in that order; junction bases with no gene match: 8. CDR3 DNA: TGTGCCAGCAGCTTCACTAGCGGGGGGGCTTTTCCCAATGAGCAGTTCTTC. It codes for CASSFTSGGAFPNEQFF.

The rearrangement uses TRBV7-8 and TRBJ1-1; D gene unclear. V was shortened by 1 base and J by 3 bases, with 6 bases between the two germline ends. Germline V lookup: CDR1 SGHVS, CDR2 FQNEAQ. CDR3 length: 13 amino acids. This CDR3 reads CASSLEAYTEAFF. CDR3 in DNA: TGTGCCAGCAGCTTAGAGGCTTACACTGAAGCTTTCTTT.

This clonotype was found many times. The chain recombines TRBV20-1 with TRBJ2-3, with a weak D call TRBD2 (6 bases). From germline, CDR1 is DFQATT and CDR2 SNEGSKA (reference sequence). This CDR3 has 14 amino acids. V dropped 3 bases and J dropped 5 bases, with 15 bases sitting between them. The CDR3 region has the DNA TGCAGTGCTAGTCTCGTGGGGGGTGTAGATACGCAGTATTTT. It yields the protein CSASLVGGVDTQYF.

This CDR3 is CSARGTGDNSPLHF. In DNA form, the CDR3 reads TGCAGTGCTAGAGGGACAGGGGATAATTCACCCCTCCACTTT. The chain has TRBV20-1 and TRBJ1-6; 9 bases map to TRBD1. The J segment lost 5 bases and the V segment lost 1 base, leaving 0 bases of the junction unmatched. CDR3 size: 14 residues. Germline CDR1 reads DFQATT; CDR2 reads SNEGSKA (reference sequence).

This clonotype has just a few counts. The rearrangement joins TRBV20-1 to TRBJ1-3; possible D gene TRBD1, 5 bases. The germline V gene has CDR1 DFQATT and CDR2 SNEGSKA (reference sequence). This CDR3 comprises 15 residues. Between the trimmed V and J ends, which lost 0 bases and 0 bases, there was a span of 9 bases. DNA for the CDR3: TGCAGTGCTAGAGAGGGGACGAACTCTGGAAACACCATATATTTT. Protein product: CSAREGTNSGNTIYF.

The chain is built from TRBV5-1 and TRBJ2-7; perhaps TRBD1 as D (6 bases). This CDR3 contains 11 residues. V shed 3 bases and J shed 10 bases, with 11 bases lying between them. Germline assignment: CDR1 SGHRS and CDR2 YFSETQ. The CDR3 coding sequence is TGCGCCAGCAGCTCCGACAGGAGTCAGTACTTC. Translated, it gives CASSSDRSQYF.